Sequencing of this T cell receptor beta chain was carried out in a study of T-cell memory formation after mild COVID-19. Looking at the study overall: TCR clusters were mostly confined to one donor each. Regarding the study as a whole: CD4+ contracting clones were mainly CM and EM; CD8+ ones, EMRA.

This CDR3 region has 11 residues. With 3 bases removed from V and 8 bases from J, the gap between germline ends came to 10 bases. The germline V gene encodes CDR1 DFQATT and CDR2 SNEGSKA (reference sequence). This clonotype was seen a few times. Antigen unknown. 5'RACE with constant-segment primers built TCRalpha and TCRbeta cDNA libraries with UMIs. TCRdb re-called the 5' RACE reads with MiXCR, one entry per CDR3 protein. The data contain approximately 240,000 distinct CDR3 sequences, approximately 16% of them singletons. This clonotype was obtained from a man aged 18 to 30 who had mild COVID-19 (a few samples of this study predate the infection). Cell type and time point are not known. This chain connects TRBV20-1 to TRBJ1-1, with D unclear. The sequencing input was PBMCs or a T cell subset sorted from them (not recorded which). The CDR3 is CSASMVPEAFF. CDR3 sequence (DNA): TGCAGTGCTAGTATGGTCCCCGAAGCTTTCTTT.